Only a few counts were recorded for the clone carrying this T cell receptor (beta chain). Antigen: not known. These data originate in a study of CD8 T cells in ankylosing spondylitis. Study-level findings and limits: Several highly homologous variants made up a TCR beta motif, and this motif appeared characteristic of ankylosing spondylitis blood.

Germline V CDR1 and CDR2: MDHEN, SYDVKM. V lost 4 bases and J lost 4, with 8 bases in between. This CDR3 region has 13 residues. In making TCR beta libraries, quantitative 5'-RACE with molecular barcodes was used. Using its own MiXCR run on the 5' RACE reads, TCRdb lists one record per CDR3 protein. Found here are some 840,000 distinct CDR3 sequences, 12% of them singletons; the top ten hold 0.51%. The chain couples TRBV28 to TRBJ1-3, with D unclear. Sequencing was done on a sample of blood, either unsorted or a sorted T cell fraction (not recorded which). This sequence originates from a male donor with ankylosing spondylitis. For the CDR3, the DNA is TGTGCCAGCAGTTCCGCTGACGGAAACACCATATATTTT. Translated, it gives CASSSADGNTIYF.